This is a list of T cell receptor beta chains from one sample in a study of shared clonotypes between healthy human individuals. The assay was immunoSEQ multiplex PCR, and TCRdb's table has in-frame clones only and misses some. The sample has about 1.1 million clones, roughly 80% seen once. Sequenced input: memory CD4+ T cells from PBMCs. These receptors were obtained from a young man in good health. Some clones in this sample may be carry-over from other donors' samples. Each CDR3 is given without its conserved first and last residue.

len	v_gene	j_gene	CDR3aa
15	TRBV4-2	TRBJ2-5	ASSQGGSSGSEETQY
14	TRBV19	TRBJ1-3	ASSIWFVSSGNTIY
11	TRBV11-2	TRBJ2-3	ASSEAGTDTQY
11	TRBV27	TRBJ2-7	ASSSVRSYEQY
12	TRBV5-1	TRBJ2-2	ASTRGGNTGELF
12	TRBV19	TRBJ2-2	ASNRAGSTGELF
12	TRBV27	TRBJ1-2	ASSFLGGRGGYT
12	TRBV7-8	TRBJ1-5	ASSLMAAGEPQH
10	TRBV6-1	TRBJ1-2	ASFMDGVSYT
13	TRBV4-1	TRBJ1-2	ASSQTGKSRYGYT
12	TRBV11-3	TRBJ1-1	ASSLTAQNTEAF
14	TRBV5-1	TRBJ2-3	ASSRLAGGSTDTQY
13	TRBV5-4	TRBJ2-2	ASSLALGNTGELF
11	TRBV18	TRBJ2-1	ASSPHTGGEQF
11	TRBV7-9	TRBJ1-2	ASSWGQNYGYT
11	TRBV6-5	TRBJ2-5	ASSGLDQETQY
11	TRBV27	TRBJ1-1	ASSIDRGTEAF
15	TRBV23-1	TRBJ1-2	ASITRDRGPVGEGYT
13	TRBV19	TRBJ1-1	ASSTGWTMNTEAF
9	TRBV19	TRBJ1-2	ASSSSYGYT
11	TRBV7-2	TRBJ2-5	ASSFSRVETQY
13	TRBV30	TRBJ1-5	AWSVDRQNNQPQH
9	TRBV7-2	TRBJ2-1	ASSFYNEQF
13	TRBV9	TRBJ2-5	ASSPGGTARWTQY
15	TRBV7-2	TRBJ1-2	ASSSRRQPRVVYGYT
13	TRBV7-6	TRBJ1-5	ASSLVQGGNQPQH
17	TRBV19	TRBJ1-4	ASASRRDRDYATNEKLF
15	TRBV19	TRBJ2-7	ASSARNTGGLTYEQY
15	TRBV5-1	TRBJ1-2	ASSLDAPGREYDGYT
10	TRBV2	TRBJ2-7	ASSRDPYEQY
12	TRBV7-9	.	ASSLVSGPLEQY
12	TRBV6-5	TRBJ1-1	ASREEGGNTEAF
14	TRBV9	TRBJ2-1	ASSVSGTRITNEQF
16	TRBV12-2	TRBJ2-3	ASRNAGLAGGNTDTQY
12	TRBV5-1	TRBJ1-2	ASSLAVDQGGYT
14	TRBV21-1	TRBJ1-3	ASSKRRGRTGNTIY
13	TRBV11-2	.	ASRPVAGIRNEQY
15	TRBV5-1	TRBJ2-3	ASSLAPLAGGTDTQY
15	TRBV28	TRBJ2-3	ASSLPPASGTSDTQY
12	TRBV28	TRBJ1-5	ASSLGAGTQPQH
14	TRBV5-1	TRBJ2-7	ASSPTGTGVSYEQY
13	TRBV4-1	.	ASLQQVAAPNEQF
10	TRBV29-1	TRBJ1-1	SVDSVNTEAF